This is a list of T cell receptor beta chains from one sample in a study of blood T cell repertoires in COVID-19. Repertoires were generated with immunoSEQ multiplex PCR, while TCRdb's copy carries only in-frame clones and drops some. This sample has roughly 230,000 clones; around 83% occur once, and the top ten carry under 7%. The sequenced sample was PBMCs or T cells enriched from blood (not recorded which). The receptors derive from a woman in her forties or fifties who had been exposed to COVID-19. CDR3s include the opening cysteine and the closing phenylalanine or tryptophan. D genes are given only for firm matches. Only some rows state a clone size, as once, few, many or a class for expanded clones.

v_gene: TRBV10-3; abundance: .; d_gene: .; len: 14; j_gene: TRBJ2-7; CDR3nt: TGTGCCATCAGGGCCCCGGGCGAGGGCTTCGAGCAGTACTTC; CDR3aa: CAIRAPGEGFEQYF
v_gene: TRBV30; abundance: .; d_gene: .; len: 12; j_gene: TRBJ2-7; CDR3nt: TGTGCCTTTCATCTGAGCTCCTACGAGCAGTACTTC; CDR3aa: CAFHLSSYEQYF
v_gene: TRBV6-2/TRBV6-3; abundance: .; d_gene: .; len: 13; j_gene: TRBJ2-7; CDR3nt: TGTGCCAGCAGTTATCAACCGGGACTGGGGATTTACTTC; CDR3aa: CASSYQPGLGIYF
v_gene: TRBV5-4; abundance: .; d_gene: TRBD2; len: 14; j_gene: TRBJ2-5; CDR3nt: TGTGCCAGCCGGCCTAGCGGGGGACAAGAGACCCAGTACTTC; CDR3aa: CASRPSGGQETQYF
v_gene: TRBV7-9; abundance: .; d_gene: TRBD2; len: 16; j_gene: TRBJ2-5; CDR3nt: TGTGCCAGCAGCCCTCTCGGGCGGGGGGCACGGGAGACCCAGTACTTC; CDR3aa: CASSPLGRGARETQYF
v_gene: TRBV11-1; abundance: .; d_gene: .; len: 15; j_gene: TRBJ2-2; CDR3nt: TGTGCCAGCAGCTCCGGCGCAGGGAACACCGGGGAGCTGTTTTTT; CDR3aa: CASSSGAGNTGELFF
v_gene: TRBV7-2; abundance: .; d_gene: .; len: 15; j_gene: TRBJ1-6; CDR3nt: TGTGCCAGCAGCTTAGTGAGCGGGGATAATTCACCCCTCCACTTT; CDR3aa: CASSLVSGDNSPLHF
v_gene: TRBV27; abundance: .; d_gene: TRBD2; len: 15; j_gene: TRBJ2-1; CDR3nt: TGTGCCAGCAGTTTAGGGAGGGACTCCTACAATGAGCAGTTCTTC; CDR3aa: CASSLGRDSYNEQFF
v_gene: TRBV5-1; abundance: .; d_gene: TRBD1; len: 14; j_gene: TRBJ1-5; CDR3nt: TGCGCCAGCAGCCCGGACAGGGGTGATCAGCCCCAGCATTTT; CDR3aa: CASSPDRGDQPQHF
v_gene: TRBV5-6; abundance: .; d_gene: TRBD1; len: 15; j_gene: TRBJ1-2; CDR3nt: TGTGCCAGCAGCCCGCGACAGGGCCGTAACTATGGCTACACCTTC; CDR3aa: CASSPRQGRNYGYTF
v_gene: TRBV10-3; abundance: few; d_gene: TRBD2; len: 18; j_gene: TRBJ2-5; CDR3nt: TGTGCCATCAGTGAGACGTTAAGTAGCGGGGGGCTACGAGAGACCCAGTACTTC; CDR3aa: CAISETLSSGGLRETQYF
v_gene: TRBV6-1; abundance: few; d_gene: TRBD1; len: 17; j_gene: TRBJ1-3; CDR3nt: TGTGCCAGCAGTGAAGCGCCGGAGGGGGCGACTGGAAACACCATATATTTT; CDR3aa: CASSEAPEGATGNTIYF
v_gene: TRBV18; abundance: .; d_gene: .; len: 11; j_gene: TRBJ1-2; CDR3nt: TGTGCCAGCTCACTTCAGGGTGGCTACACCTTC; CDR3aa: CASSLQGGYTF
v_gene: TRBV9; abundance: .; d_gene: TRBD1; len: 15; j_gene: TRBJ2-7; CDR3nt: TGTGCCAGCAGCGTAGCTCCCCAGGGGGAGTACGAGCAGTACTTC; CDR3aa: CASSVAPQGEYEQYF
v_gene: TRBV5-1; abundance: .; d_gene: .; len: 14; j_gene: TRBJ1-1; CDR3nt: TGCGCCAGCAGCTTAGACGGGGTGAACACTGAAGCTTTCTTT; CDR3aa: CASSLDGVNTEAFF
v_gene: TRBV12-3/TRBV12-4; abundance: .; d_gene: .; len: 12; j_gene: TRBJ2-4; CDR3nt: TGTGCCAGCAGTTTTGACGGCGGCGTCGCGTACTTC; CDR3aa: CASSFDGGVAYF
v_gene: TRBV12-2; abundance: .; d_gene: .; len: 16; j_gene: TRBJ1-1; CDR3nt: TGTGCAAGTCGCTTTGCGACCCTAGGACAGAACACTGAAGCTTTCTTT; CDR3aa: CASRFATLGQNTEAFF
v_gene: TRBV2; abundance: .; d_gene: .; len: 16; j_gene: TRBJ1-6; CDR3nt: TGTGCCAGCCGGGGAGGGGGAAGCTCCTATAATTCACCCCTCCACTTT; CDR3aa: CASRGGGSSYNSPLHF
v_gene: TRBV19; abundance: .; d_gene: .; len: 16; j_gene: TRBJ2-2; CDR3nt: TGTGCCAGTAGTATACAGGGGCCTTCCGACACCGGGGAGCTGTTTTTT; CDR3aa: CASSIQGPSDTGELFF
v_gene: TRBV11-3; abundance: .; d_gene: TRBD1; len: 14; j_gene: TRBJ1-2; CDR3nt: TGTGCCAGCAGCTTAGAACCAGGGGGCTATGGCTACACCTTC; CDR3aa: CASSLEPGGYGYTF
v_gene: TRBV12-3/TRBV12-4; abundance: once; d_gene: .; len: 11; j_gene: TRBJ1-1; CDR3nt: TGTGCCAGCACCTTGAACACTGAAGCTTTCTTT; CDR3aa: CASTLNTEAFF
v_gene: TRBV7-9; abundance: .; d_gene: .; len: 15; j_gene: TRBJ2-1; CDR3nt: TGTGCCAGCAGCTTTAGGGGAAATCGGGACAATGAGCAGTTCTTC; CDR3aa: CASSFRGNRDNEQFF
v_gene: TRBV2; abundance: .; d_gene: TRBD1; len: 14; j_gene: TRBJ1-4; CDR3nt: TGTGCCAGCAGGCCGGGACAGGGAGGTGAAAAACTGTTTTTT; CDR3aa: CASRPGQGGEKLFF
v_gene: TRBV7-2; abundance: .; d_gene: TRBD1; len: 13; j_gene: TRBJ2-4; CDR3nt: TGTGCCAGCAGCCAGTGGACAGGGGAGGATCAGTACTTC; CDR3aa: CASSQWTGEDQYF
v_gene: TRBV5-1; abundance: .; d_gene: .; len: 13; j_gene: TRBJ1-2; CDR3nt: TGCGCCAGCAGCGCCGGGACGGGAGATGGCTACACCTTC; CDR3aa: CASSAGTGDGYTF
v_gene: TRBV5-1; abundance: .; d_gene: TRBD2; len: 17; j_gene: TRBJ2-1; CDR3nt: TGCGCCAGCAGTCCGTTCGCTCGCGGGGGATCCTACAATGAGCAGTTCTTC; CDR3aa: CASSPFARGGSYNEQFF
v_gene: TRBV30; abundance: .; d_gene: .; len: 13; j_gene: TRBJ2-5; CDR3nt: TGTGCCTGGAGTGTAGGGGTACAAGAGACCCAGTACTTC; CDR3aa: CAWSVGVQETQYF
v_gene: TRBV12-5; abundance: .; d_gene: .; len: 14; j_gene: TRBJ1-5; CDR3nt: TGTGCTAGTGGTTTGGGACAGGTAAATCAGCCCCAGCATTTT; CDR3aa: CASGLGQVNQPQHF
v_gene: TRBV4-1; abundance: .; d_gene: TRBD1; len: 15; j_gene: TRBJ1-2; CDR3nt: TGCGCCAGCAGCCAAGTATGGACAGGAGCCGGGGGCTACACCTTC; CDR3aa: CASSQVWTGAGGYTF
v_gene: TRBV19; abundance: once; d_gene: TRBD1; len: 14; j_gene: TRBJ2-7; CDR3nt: TGTGCCAGTAGTATGACAGGGGCTATCTACGAGCAGTACTTC; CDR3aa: CASSMTGAIYEQYF
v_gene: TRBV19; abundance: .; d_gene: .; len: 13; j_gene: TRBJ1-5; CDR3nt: TGTGCCACTCCCCAGGGGCGCAATCAGCCCCAGCATTTT; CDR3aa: CATPQGRNQPQHF
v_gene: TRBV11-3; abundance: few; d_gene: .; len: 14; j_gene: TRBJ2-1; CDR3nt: TGTGCCAGCAGCTTAGACCCAGGGGCCAATGAGCAGTTCTTC; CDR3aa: CASSLDPGANEQFF
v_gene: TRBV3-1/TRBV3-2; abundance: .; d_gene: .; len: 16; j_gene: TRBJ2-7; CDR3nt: TGTGCCAGCAGCCAAGGAGGGCGGGGGCTTTACTACGAGCAGTACTTC; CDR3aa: CASSQGGRGLYYEQYF
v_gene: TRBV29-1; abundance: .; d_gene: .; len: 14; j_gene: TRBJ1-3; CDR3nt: TGCAGCGTTCAGATTCCCGTCTCTGGAAACACCATATATTTT; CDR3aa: CSVQIPVSGNTIYF
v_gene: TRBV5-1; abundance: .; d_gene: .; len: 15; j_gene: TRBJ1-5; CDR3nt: TGCGCCAGCAGCCCTGGACAGTATAGCAATCAGCCCCAGCATTTT; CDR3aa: CASSPGQYSNQPQHF
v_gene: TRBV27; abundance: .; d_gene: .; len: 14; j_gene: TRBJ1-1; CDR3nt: TGTGCCAGCAGTTGGACACCTCTAAACACTGAAGCTTTCTTT; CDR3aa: CASSWTPLNTEAFF
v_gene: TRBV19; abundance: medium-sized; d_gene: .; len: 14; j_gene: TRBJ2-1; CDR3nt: TGTGCCAGTACCAGAACAGGGAATAACAATGAGCAGTTCTTC; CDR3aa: CASTRTGNNNEQFF
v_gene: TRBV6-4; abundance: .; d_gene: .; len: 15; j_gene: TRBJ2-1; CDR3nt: TGTGCCAGCAGTGACAGGGGTGACTCCTACAATGAGCAGTTCTTC; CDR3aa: CASSDRGDSYNEQFF
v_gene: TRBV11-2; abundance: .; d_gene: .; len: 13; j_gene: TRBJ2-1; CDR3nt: TGTGCCAGCAGCTTAGACGGGAACAATGAGCAGTTCTTC; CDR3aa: CASSLDGNNEQFF
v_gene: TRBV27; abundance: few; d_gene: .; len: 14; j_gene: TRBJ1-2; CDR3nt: TGTGCCAGCAGTCTTGTTAACACAGGGAATGGCTACACCTTC; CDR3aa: CASSLVNTGNGYTF
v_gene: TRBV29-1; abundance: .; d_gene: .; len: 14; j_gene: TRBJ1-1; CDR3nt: TGCAGCGTCGACCCCTGGGGGGAGGACACTGAAGCTTTCTTT; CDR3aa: CSVDPWGEDTEAFF
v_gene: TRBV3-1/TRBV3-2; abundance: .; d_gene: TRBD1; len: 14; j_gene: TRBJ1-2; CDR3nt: TGTGCCAGCAGCCAAGGACAGGGCGAATATGGCTACACCTTC; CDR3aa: CASSQGQGEYGYTF
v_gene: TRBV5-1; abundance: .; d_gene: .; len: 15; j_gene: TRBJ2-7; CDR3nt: TGCGCCAGCAGCTTGGTTCCCAGTCACCTCTACGAGCAGTACTTC; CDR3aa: CASSLVPSHLYEQYF
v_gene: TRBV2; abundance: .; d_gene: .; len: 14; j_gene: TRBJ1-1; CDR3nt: TGTGCCAGCAGTGAAGCGCATGTGGCAGCTGAAGCTTTCTTT; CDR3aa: CASSEAHVAAEAFF
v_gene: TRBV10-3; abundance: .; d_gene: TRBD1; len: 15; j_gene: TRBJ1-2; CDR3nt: TGTGCCATCAGTAGCGAGGGCGGGACAGTCTATGGCTACACCTTC; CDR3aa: CAISSEGGTVYGYTF
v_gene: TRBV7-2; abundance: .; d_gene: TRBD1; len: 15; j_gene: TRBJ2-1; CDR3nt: TGTGCCAGCAGCTTATCCCCAGGGGGATATTATGGACAGTTCTTC; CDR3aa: CASSLSPGGYYGQFF
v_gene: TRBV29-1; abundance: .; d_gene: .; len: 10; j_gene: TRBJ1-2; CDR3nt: TGCAGCGTTGGGGCGCCCGGCTACACCTTC; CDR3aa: CSVGAPGYTF
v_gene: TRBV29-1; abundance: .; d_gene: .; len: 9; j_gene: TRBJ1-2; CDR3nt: TGCAGCGTTGACCGGTTCTACACCTTC; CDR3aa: CSVDRFYTF
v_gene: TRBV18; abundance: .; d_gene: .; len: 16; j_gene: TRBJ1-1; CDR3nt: TGTGCCAGCTCACCACTGATCGGGAGGGGCGGGACTGAAGCTTTCTTT; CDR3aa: CASSPLIGRGGTEAFF
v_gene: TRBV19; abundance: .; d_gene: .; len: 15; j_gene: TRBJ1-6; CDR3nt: TGTGCCAGTAGTTCAGGGGTCTCCTATAATTCACCCCTCCACTTT; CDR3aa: CASSSGVSYNSPLHF
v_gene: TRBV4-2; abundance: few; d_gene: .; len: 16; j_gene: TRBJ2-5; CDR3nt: TGTGCCAGCAGCCAAGAAGGGGGAGTCATAGAAGAGACCCAGTACTTC; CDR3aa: CASSQEGGVIEETQYF
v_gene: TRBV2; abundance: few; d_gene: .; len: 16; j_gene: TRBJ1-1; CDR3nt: TGTGCCAGCAGTGAGACCTGGGAGGGGTCGGACACTGAAGCTTTCTTT; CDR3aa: CASSETWEGSDTEAFF